This T cell receptor (beta chain) was recorded in a study of T cells in Graves' hyperthyroidism and ophthalmopathy. Amplification yielded TCR beta CDR3 regions, with RNA transcripts as the source. The HTBI primer set was used in a first-round RT-PCR of the TCR CDR3. TCRdb re-called the multiplex PCR reads through MiXCR, storing one row per CDR3 protein. Of about 250,000 distinct CDR3 sequences listed, roughly 22% are singletons. The V gene's germline CDR1 is MNHEY and CDR2 SMNVEV (reference sequence). There are 14 residues in the CDR3. J lost 3 bases, V lost 6 bases, and 3 bases had no gene match. Diagnoses used clinical symptoms, serum thyroxine and TRAb, thyroid ultrasound and orbital computed tomography. Study-level results: Median prediction lead before ophthalmopathy onset was about 6.7 months with the model. Blood also carried most thyroid clonotypes expanded above 0.001.

This clonotype was observed many times. As yet, its antigen is unknown. This sequence was found in a man aged 25-45 years with Graves' ophthalmopathy. The rearrangement uses TRBV27 and TRBJ1-1; 11 nucleotides align to TRBD1. What was sequenced was blood. CDR3 sequence (DNA): TGTGCCAGCAGGCGGGACAGGGGGGACACTGAAGCTTTCTTT. Translation gives CASRRDRGDTEAFF.